The T cell receptor (beta chain) under discussion was sequenced for a study of Tregs in tolerant kidney transplant recipients. Study findings and constraints: Validation in larger populations is needed because few patients were studied. Antigen-driven expansion was suggested because donor-specific Tregs expanded more than all Tregs in tolerant patients.

CD4+CD25+CD127- Tregs, CD4+CD25- non-Tregs, CD4 and CD8 cells were sorted. The table came from immunoSEQ multiplex PCR; TCRdb's copy has only in-frame clones and leaves some out. The sample shows around 98,000 clones, approximately 94% of them seen only once. The germline V gene encodes CDR1 SQVTM and CDR2 ANQGSEA. The V gene end was trimmed by 6 bases and the J gene end by 7 bases; junction bases not matched to a gene: 11. The CDR3 covers 16 residues. Concerning this clone: Its matching antigen is unknown.

The gene calls are TRBV29-1 and TRBJ2-3; 15 bases are shared with TRBD2. The receptor was isolated from a human donor who received a combined kidney and bone marrow transplant. The sequencing here drew on CD4+ T cells from blood, taken before the transplant. For the CDR3, the DNA is TGCAGCGTCCCGGGACTAGCGGGGGGCCATGGGAATACGCAGTATTTT. Its protein product is CSVPGLAGGHGNTQYF.